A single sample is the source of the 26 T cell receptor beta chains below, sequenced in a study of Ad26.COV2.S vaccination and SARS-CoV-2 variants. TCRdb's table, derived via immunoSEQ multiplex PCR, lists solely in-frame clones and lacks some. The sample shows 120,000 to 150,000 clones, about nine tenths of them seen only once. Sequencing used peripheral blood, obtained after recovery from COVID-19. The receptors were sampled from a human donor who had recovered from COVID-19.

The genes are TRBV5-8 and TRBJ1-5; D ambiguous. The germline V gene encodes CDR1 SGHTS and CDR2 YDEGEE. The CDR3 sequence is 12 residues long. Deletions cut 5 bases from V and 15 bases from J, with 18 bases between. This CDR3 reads CASRSDRFDRHF. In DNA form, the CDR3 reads TGTGCCAGCAGATCTGACCGATTTGACCGGCATTTT.

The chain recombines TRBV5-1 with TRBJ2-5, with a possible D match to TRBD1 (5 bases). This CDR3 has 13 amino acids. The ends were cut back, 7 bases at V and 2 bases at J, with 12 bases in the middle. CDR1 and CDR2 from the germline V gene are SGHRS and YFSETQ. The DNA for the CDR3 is TGCGCCAGCCAACTCCAGGGTCAAGAGACCCAGTACTTC. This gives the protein CASQLQGQETQYF. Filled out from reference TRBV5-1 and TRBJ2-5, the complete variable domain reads KAGVTQTPRYLIKTRGQQVTLSCSPISGHRSVSWYQQTPGQGLQFLFEYFSETQRNKGNFPGRFSGRQFSNSRSEMNVSTLELGDSALYLCASQLQGQETQYFGPGTRLLVL.

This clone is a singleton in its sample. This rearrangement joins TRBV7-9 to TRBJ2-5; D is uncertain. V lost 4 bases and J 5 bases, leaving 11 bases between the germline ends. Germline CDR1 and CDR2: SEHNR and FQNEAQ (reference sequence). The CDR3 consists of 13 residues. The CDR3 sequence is CASSSHLAETQYF. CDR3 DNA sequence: TGTGCCAGCAGCTCCCACCTGGCGGAGACCCAGTACTTC.

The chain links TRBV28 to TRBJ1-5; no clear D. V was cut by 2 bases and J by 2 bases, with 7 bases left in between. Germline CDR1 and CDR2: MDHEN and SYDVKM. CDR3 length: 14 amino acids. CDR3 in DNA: TGTGCCAGCAGTTTAGGTGGGGGCAATCAGCCCCAGCATTTT. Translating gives CASSLGGGNQPQHF. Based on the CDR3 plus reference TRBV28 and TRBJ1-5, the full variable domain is DVKVTQSSRYLVKRTGEKVFLECVQDMDHENMFWYRQDPGLGLRLIYFSYDVKMKEKGDIPEGYSVSREKKERFSLILESASTNQTSMYLCASSLGGGNQPQHFGDGTRLSIL.

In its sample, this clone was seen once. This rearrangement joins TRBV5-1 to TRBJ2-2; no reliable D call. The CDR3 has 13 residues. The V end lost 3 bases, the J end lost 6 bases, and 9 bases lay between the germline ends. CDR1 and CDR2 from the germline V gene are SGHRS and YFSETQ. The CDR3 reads CASSSPTAGELFF. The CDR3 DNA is TGCGCCAGCAGCTCCCCCACGGCCGGGGAGCTGTTTTTT.

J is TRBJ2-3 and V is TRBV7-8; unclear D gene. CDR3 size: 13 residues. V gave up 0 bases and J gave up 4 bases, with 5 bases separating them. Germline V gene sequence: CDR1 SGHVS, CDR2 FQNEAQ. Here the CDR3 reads CASSLASADTQYF. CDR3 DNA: TGTGCCAGCAGCTTAGCCTCGGCAGATACGCAGTATTTT.

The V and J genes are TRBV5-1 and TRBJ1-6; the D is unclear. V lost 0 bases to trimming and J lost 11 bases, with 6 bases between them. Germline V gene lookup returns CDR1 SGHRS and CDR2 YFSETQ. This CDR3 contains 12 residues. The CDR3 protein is CASSLGDPPLHF. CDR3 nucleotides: TGCGCCAGCAGCTTGGGTGACCCACCCCTCCACTTT.

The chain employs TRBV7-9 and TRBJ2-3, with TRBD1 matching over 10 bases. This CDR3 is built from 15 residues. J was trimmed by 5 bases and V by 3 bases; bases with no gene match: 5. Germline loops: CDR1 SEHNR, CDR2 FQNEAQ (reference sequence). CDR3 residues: CASSFGTGVRDTQYF. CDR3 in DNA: TGTGCCAGCAGCTTCGGGACAGGGGTACGAGATACGCAGTATTTT. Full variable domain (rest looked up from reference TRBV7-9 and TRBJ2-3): DTGVSQNPRHKITKRGQNVTFRCDPISEHNRLYWYRQTLGQGPEFLTYFQNEAQLEKSRLLSDRFSAERPKGSFSTLEIQRTEQGDSAMYLCASSFGTGVRDTQYFGPGTRLTVL.

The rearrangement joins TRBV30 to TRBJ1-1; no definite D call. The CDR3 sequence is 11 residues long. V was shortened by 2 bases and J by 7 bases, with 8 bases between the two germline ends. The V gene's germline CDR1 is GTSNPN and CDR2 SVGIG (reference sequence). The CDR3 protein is CAWSRGLEAFF. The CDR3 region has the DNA TGTGCCTGGAGTCGCGGGCTTGAAGCTTTCTTT.

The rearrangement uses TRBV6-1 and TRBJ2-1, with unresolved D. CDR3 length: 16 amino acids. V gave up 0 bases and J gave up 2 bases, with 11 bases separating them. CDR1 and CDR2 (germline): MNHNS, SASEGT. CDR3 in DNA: TGTGCCAGCAGTGAAGCCCTGGACGGTCCCTACAATGAGCAGTTCTTC. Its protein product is CASSEALDGPYNEQFF.

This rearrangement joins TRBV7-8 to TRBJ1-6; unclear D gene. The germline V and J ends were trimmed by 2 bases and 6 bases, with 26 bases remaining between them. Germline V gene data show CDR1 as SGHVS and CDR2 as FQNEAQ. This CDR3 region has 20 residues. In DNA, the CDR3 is TGTGCCAGCAGCTTACGAGGGCGCGGGCGGAACCTGGTGGGTAATTCACCCCTCCACTTT. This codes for CASSLRGRGRNLVGNSPLHF.

The CDR3 nucleotides read TGTGCCAGCAGTTTAAAGAAACAGGTCTATGGCTACACCTTC. Translated, it gives CASSLKKQVYGYTF. The J gene is TRBJ1-2, the V gene TRBV28; possible D gene TRBD1, 5 bases. The V end lost 2 bases, the J end lost 4 bases, and 11 bases lay between the germline ends. Germline loops: CDR1 MDHEN, CDR2 SYDVKM. CDR3 length: 14 amino acids.

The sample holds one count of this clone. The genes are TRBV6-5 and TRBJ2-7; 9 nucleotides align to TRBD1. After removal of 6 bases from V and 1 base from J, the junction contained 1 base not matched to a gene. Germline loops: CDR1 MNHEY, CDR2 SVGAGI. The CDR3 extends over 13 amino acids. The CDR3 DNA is TGTGCCAGCAGAGGGACAGGGTCCTACGAGCAGTACTTC. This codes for CASRGTGSYEQYF.

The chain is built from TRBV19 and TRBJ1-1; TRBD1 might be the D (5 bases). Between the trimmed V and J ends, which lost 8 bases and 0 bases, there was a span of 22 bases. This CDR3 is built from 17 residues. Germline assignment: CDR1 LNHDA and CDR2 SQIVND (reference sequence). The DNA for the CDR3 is TGTGCCAGTGGATCAGGGACTCTAAGAATGTTGAACACTGAAGCTTTCTTT. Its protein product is CASGSGTLRMLNTEAFF.

The CDR3 spells CSVAEPGLVTDEQFF. CDR3 nucleotide sequence: TGCAGCGTTGCTGAGCCGGGACTAGTGACCGATGAGCAGTTCTTC. The chain is built from TRBV29-1 and TRBJ2-1; 8 bases are shared with TRBD2. The CDR3 contains 15 residues. V shed 4 bases, J shed 8 bases, and the junction held 13 bases outside the gene matches. Germline V gene lookup returns CDR1 SQVTM and CDR2 ANQGSEA.

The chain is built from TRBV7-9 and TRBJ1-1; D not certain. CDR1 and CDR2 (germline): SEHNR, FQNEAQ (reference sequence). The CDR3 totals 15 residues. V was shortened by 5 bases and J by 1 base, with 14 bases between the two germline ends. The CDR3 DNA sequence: TGTGCCAGCAGCAACCGACACTCGCAGAACACTGAAGCTTTCTTT. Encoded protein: CASSNRHSQNTEAFF.

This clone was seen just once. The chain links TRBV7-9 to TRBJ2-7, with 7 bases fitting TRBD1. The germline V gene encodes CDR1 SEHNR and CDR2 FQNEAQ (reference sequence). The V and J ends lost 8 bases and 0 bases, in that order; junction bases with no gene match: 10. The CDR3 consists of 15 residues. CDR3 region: CASGNIRDSSYEQYF. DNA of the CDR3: TGTGCCAGCGGGAACATCCGGGACAGCTCCTACGAGCAGTACTTC.

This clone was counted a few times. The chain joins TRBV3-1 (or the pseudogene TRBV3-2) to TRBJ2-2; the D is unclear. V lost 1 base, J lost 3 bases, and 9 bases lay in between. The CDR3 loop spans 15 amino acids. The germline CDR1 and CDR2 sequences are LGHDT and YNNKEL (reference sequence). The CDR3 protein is CASSQGQTYTGELFF. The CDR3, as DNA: TGTGCCAGCAGCCAAGGCCAGACATACACCGGGGAGCTGTTTTTT.

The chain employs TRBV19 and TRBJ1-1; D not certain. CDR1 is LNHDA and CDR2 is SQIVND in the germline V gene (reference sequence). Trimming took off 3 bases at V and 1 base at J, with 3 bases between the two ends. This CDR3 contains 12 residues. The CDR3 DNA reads TGTGCCAGTAGTATGTCGAACACTGAAGCTTTCTTT. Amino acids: CASSMSNTEAFF.

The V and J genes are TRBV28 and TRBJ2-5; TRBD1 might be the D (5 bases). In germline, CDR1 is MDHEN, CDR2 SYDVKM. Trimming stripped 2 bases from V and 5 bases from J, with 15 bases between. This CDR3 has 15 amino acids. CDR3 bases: TGTGCCAGCAGTTTAGTCGGCAGGGCGGTGGAGACCCAGTACTTC. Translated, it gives CASSLVGRAVETQYF.

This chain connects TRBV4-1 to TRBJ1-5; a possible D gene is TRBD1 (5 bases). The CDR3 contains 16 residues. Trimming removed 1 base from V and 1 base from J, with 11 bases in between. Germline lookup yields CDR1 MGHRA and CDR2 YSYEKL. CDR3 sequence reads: CASSQVGARSNQPQHF. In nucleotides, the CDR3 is TGCGCCAGCAGCCAAGTCGGGGCTCGGAGCAATCAGCCCCAGCATTTT.

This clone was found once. The DNA of the CDR3 is TGTGCCAGCAGCCAACAACAAGACAGGGGGCTTGGCACTGAAGCTTTCTTT. This translates into CASSQQQDRGLGTEAFF. The chain employs TRBV11-2 and TRBJ1-1; 10 nucleotides agree with TRBD1. J was trimmed by 4 bases and V by 5 bases; bases with no gene match: 13. The CDR3 runs to 17 residues. CDR1 SGHAT and CDR2 FQNNGV come from the germline V gene.

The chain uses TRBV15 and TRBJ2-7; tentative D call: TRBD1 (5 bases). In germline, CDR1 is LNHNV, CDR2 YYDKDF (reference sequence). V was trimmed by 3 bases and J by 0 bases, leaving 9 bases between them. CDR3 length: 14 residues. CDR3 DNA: TGTGCCACCAGCAGGACAGAAAGCTCCTACGAGCAGTACTTC. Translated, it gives CATSRTESSYEQYF.

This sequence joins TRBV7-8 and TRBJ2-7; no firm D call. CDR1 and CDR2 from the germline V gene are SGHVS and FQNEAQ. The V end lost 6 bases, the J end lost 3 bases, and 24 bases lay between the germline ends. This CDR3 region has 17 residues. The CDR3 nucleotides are TGTGCCAGCAGTCCAAGTCCCCTATTCTTCGGCCTCTACGAGCAGTACTTC. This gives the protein CASSPSPLFFGLYEQYF.

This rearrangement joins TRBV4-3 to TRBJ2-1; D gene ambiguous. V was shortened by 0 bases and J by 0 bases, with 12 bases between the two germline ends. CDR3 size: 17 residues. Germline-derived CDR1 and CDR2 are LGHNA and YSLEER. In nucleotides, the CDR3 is TGCGCCAGCAGCCAAGACCACCCGGGCAGCTCCTACAATGAGCAGTTCTTC. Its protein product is CASSQDHPGSSYNEQFF.

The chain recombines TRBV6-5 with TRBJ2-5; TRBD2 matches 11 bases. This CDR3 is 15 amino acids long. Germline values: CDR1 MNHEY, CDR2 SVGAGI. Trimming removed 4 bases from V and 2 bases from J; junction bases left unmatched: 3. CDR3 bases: TGTGCCAGCAGTTTTAGACTAGCGGGGCAAGAGACCCAGTACTTC. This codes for CASSFRLAGQETQYF.